This note documents a single TCR beta chain sequence. The method was immunoSEQ multiplex PCR; TCRdb's version includes in-frame clones alone and lacks a portion of them. The table lists hundreds of thousands of clones, roughly 95% of them singletons, with around 0.11% in the top ten. The entry originates in a study of shared clonotypes between healthy human individuals. J was trimmed by 4 bases and V by 6 bases; bases with no gene match: 5. The CDR3 consists of 13 residues. The germline V gene encodes CDR1 MNHNS and CDR2 SASEGT. Terminally differentiated effector memory CD45RA+ cells were left out of the naive CD8 fraction, which was CD45RO-negative and positively selected for CCR7.

This rearrangement joins TRBV6-1 to TRBJ1-2; 7 bases are a match to TRBD1. The clonotype was recovered from a woman aged 30 to 39 in good health. Source material: naive CD8+ T cells sorted from blood. CDR3 residues: CASRSGQTYGYTF. CDR3 DNA sequence: TGTGCCAGCAGATCGGGACAGACCTATGGCTACACCTTC.